This TCR beta chain is from a study of Ad26.COV2.S vaccination and SARS-CoV-2 variants. CDR1 is SGHRS and CDR2 is YFSETQ in the germline V gene. V was trimmed by 5 bases and J by 5 bases, leaving 20 bases between them. The CDR3 has 16 amino acids. Repertoires were generated with immunoSEQ multiplex PCR, while TCRdb's copy carries only in-frame clones and drops some. This sample carries over 400,000 clones, about nine tenths of them seen once, and the ten largest clones take 1.5% to 2%. Study-wide findings and caveats: Placebo recipients had lower spike-specific TCR breadth than vaccine recipients.

As to treatment: some 20 received Ad26.COV2.S at low or high dose, single or two shots; about 5 received placebo; per-sample allocation not given. Sampling took place 63 days after the first vaccine or placebo injection. Concerning this clone: Its specificity is unknown.

The chain has TRBV5-1 and TRBJ2-1; D uncertain. Here the sequenced sample was peripheral blood, taken in a trial of Ad26.COV2.S vaccine versus placebo. This receptor was identified in a person aged 18-60 years who received the Ad26.COV2.S COVID-19 vaccine or a placebo. CDR3 sequence reads: CASSFNSLQGNNEQFF. CDR3 DNA: TGCGCCAGCAGTTTCAACAGCCTCCAAGGGAACAATGAGCAGTTCTTC. The full variable domain, with the rest looked up from reference TRBV5-1 and TRBJ2-1, is KAGVTQTPRYLIKTRGQQVTLSCSPISGHRSVSWYQQTPGQGLQFLFEYFSETQRNKGNFPGRFSGRQFSNSRSEMNVSTLELGDSALYLCASSFNSLQGNNEQFFGPGTRLTVL.